This T cell receptor (beta chain) was captured by sequencing in a study of blood T cell repertoires in COVID-19. In its sample, this clone was seen once. The CDR3 has 14 amino acids. CDR1 is SGHRS and CDR2 is YFSETQ in the germline V gene. The V segment lost 0 bases and the J segment 7 bases; nucleotides outside the gene matches: 4. Original handling: Estimation of nucleated cell counts relied on the amplification of reference gene primers. Sequencing used immunoSEQ multiplex PCR; TCRdb keeps in-frame clones, though not all of them. Clone size and the V and J calls come from that table; the DNA yielded D and trimming. In the table there are over 70,000 clones, roughly 81% of which are singletons.

This sequence joins TRBV5-1 and TRBJ1-2; 9 nucleotides match TRBD1. Sequencing input: peripheral blood. The origin of this receptor is a man in his sixties with COVID-19, enrolled during active disease. For the CDR3, the DNA is TGCGCCAGCAGCTTGGGACAGGGGGTTCGTGGCTACACCTTC. Encoded protein: CASSLGQGVRGYTF.